This T cell receptor beta chain was identified during a study of a mutant IDH1 vaccine in newly diagnosed glioma. Study background: Eight vaccinations went to patients in weeks 1, 3, 5, 7, 11, 15, 19, 23. Treated patients, approximately 60% male and roughly 40% female, averaged about 40 years of age. Vaccination started 4-6 weeks after radiotherapy alone, or with temozolomide cycles.

Produced via immunoSEQ multiplex PCR; TCRdb's table is partial and in-frame only. Seen here are 40,000 to 55,000 clones, around 80% observed once, and the top ten hold roughly 5.6%. The CDR3 covers 15 residues. With 6 bases clipped from V and 6 bases from J, the junction kept 12 bases outside the gene matches. The germline V gene has CDR1 SGHNT and CDR2 YYREEE (reference sequence). Concerning this clone itself: As yet, its antigen is unknown.

Time point of the sample: week 5, during vaccination. Mutant IDH1 20-mer peptide, at 300 ug, made up each vaccine dose, with topical imiquimod. Each tumor in the donors was a new WHO grade 3 or 4 astrocytoma, IDH1-mutant and ATRX-lost. V and J are TRBV5-4 and TRBJ2-7, with 10 bases that match TRBD1. The specimen comprised PBMCs, sampled from a glioma patient whose treatment included an IDH1 peptide vaccine. The TCR originated in a man aged 45-65 years with glioma. This CDR3 is CASTPGVRTGGEQYF. The CDR3 coding sequence is TGTGCCAGCACGCCCGGGGTAAGGACAGGGGGCGAGCAGTACTTC.